One sample yielded the 8 T cell receptor beta chains listed below, sequenced in a study of identical twins. TCRdb re-called the 5' RACE reads through MiXCR, storing one row per CDR3 protein. The sample has roughly 770,000 distinct CDR3 sequences, about 18% seen once. Another study also made use of these data, one on T cells expressing NK-cell markers.

The sequenced material came from PBMCs. These receptors were collected from a woman aged 18 to 35 in good health.

This clonotype was detected only a few times. The rearrangement links TRBV11-2 to TRBJ2-3; 14 nucleotides agree with TRBD2. CDR1 and CDR2 from the germline V gene are SGHAT and FQNNGV. The length of the CDR3 is 16 residues. The trim removed 4 bases at V and 6 bases at J, leaving 6 bases unmatched. The CDR3: CASSWTSGRSVDTQYF. In nucleotides, the CDR3 is TGTGCCAGCAGCTGGACTAGCGGGAGGAGTGTCGATACGCAGTATTTT.

This clonotype was observed a few times. The rearrangement uses TRBV27 and TRBJ2-2; TRBD2 aligns across 10 bases. The germline V gene has CDR1 MNHEY and CDR2 SMNVEV (reference sequence). With 3 bases clipped from V and 7 bases from J, the junction kept 14 bases outside the gene matches. The CDR3 sequence is 18 residues long. CDR3 sequence: CASSFSVTSGNSFGELFF. CDR3 bases: TGTGCCAGCAGTTTCTCTGTCACTAGCGGGAATTCGTTCGGGGAGCTGTTTTTT.

The chain recombines TRBV20-1 with TRBJ2-3; D remains ambiguous. Germline V lookup: CDR1 DFQATT, CDR2 SNEGSKA (reference sequence). This CDR3 region has 10 residues. CDR3 amino acids: CTHPECTQYF. As DNA, the CDR3 is TGCACCCACCCGGAATGCACGCAGTATTTT.

The chain uses TRBV4-2 and TRBJ1-1; no firm D call. The CDR3 consists of 13 residues. Germline V lookup: CDR1 LGHNA, CDR2 YNFKEQ. V lost 1 base to trimming and J lost 1 base, with 4 bases between them. For the CDR3, the DNA is TGTGCCAGCAGCCAAGTTCGGAACACTGAAGCTTTCTTT. Amino acids: CASSQVRNTEAFF.

The chain is built from TRBV19 and TRBJ2-1, with a tentative D call TRBD1 (8 bases). CDR1 is LNHDA, CDR2 SQIVND, per germline (reference sequence). CDR3 length equals 14 residues. V shed 9 bases and J shed 14 bases, with 26 bases lying between them. In DNA, the CDR3 is TGTGCCAGCACACAGGGGGGGTATGGGACACCGGAGTTCTTC. This encodes CASTQGGYGTPEFF.

This chain joins TRBV27 and TRBJ2-2; 8 bases are shared with TRBD1. The germline V gene has CDR1 MNHEY and CDR2 SMNVEV (reference sequence). V was clipped by 0 bases and J by 6 bases; unmatched bases: 9. This CDR3 spans 17 amino acids. CDR3 amino acids: CASSLSERAGGPGELFF. In DNA, the CDR3 is TGTGCCAGCAGTTTATCCGAGCGGGCAGGGGGCCCCGGGGAGCTGTTTTTT.

V usage is TRBV20-1 and J usage is TRBJ2-1; no clear D gene. The length of the CDR3 is 11 residues. The V end lost 3 bases, the J end lost 7 bases, and 7 bases lay between the germline ends. Germline lookup yields CDR1 DFQATT and CDR2 SNEGSKA (reference sequence). CDR3 nucleotide sequence: TGCAGTGCTAGTACCTGGAATGAGCAGTTCTTC. The encoded protein is CSASTWNEQFF.

The rearrangement joins TRBV12-3 or TRBV12-4 to TRBJ2-6; perhaps TRBD1 as D (5 bases). The CDR3 spans 15 residues. V was trimmed by 3 bases and J by 4 bases, leaving 10 bases between them. Written as DNA, the CDR3 is TGTGCCAGCAGTTTCATGGGGCGCGGGGCCAACGTCCTGACTTTC. Translating gives CASSFMGRGANVLTF.